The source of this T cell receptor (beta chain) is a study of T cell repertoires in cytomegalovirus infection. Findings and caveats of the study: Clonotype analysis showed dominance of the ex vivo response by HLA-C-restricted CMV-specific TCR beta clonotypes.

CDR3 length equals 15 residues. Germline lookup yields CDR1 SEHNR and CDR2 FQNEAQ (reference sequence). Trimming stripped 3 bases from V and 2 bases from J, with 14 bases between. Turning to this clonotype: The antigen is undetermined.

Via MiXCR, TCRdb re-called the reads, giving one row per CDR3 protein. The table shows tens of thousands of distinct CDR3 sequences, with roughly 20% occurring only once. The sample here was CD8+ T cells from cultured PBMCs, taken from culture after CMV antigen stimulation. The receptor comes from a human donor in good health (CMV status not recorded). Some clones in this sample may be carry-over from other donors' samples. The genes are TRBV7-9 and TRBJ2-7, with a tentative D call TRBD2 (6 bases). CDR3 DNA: TGTGCCAGCAGCTTTCCTCGGGGGATGACCTACGAGCAGTACTTC. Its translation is CASSFPRGMTYEQYF.